Each of the 13 T cell receptor beta chains below was sequenced from the same sample in a study of cytomegalovirus exposure and HLA in healthy donors. 13 Jbeta primers and 60 Vbeta primers were used for the PCR. Repertoires were generated with immunoSEQ multiplex PCR, while TCRdb's copy carries only in-frame clones and drops some. Seen here are around 130,000 clones, 65% to 80% observed once, and the top ten hold approximately 1%. Input material: PBMCs. Receptor source: a human donor in good health.

This clone has only a few counts. V is TRBV6-6 and J is TRBJ2-7; D is undetermined. This CDR3 region has 12 residues. Trimming shortened V by 6 bases and J by 2 bases, and 8 bases separated the two germline ends. The V gene's germline CDR1 is MNHNY and CDR2 SVGAGI (reference sequence). CDR3 residues: CASSLSAYEQYF. CDR3 DNA sequence: TGTGCCAGCAGCCTCTCAGCCTACGAGCAGTACTTC.

This chain connects TRBV5-1 to TRBJ2-1; TRBD2 aligns across 10 bases. This CDR3 comprises 15 residues. CDR1 SGHRS and CDR2 YFSETQ come from the germline V gene. With 4 bases clipped from V and 5 bases from J, the junction kept 6 bases outside the gene matches. The CDR3 region is CASSRTSGANNEQFF. The CDR3 coding sequence is TGCGCCAGCAGCCGTACTAGCGGGGCTAACAATGAGCAGTTCTTC. Drawing the rest from reference TRBV5-1 and TRBJ2-1, the complete variable domain is KAGVTQTPRYLIKTRGQQVTLSCSPISGHRSVSWYQQTPGQGLQFLFEYFSETQRNKGNFPGRFSGRQFSNSRSEMNVSTLELGDSALYLCASSRTSGANNEQFFGPGTRLTVL.

V is TRBV18 and J is TRBJ1-4; TRBD1 agrees at 7 bases. Per germline, CDR1 KGHSH and CDR2 LQKENI. CDR3 length equals 14 residues. Trimming cost V 4 bases and J 4 bases; bases outside gene matches: 3. CDR3 region: CASSRGGDNEKLFF. Here the CDR3 DNA reads TGTGCCAGCTCACGAGGGGGCGATAATGAAAAACTGTTTTTT.

This clone was counted only a few times. The chain is built from TRBV28 and TRBJ1-1; 7 bases fit TRBD1. Looked up from germline, CDR1 is MDHEN and CDR2 is SYDVKM. V lost 4 bases and J lost 10; bases outside the gene matches: 3. CDR3 length: 11 amino acids. The CDR3 sequence: CASSSTGLAFF. In nucleotides, the CDR3 is TGTGCCAGCAGTTCGACAGGGTTAGCTTTCTTT.

The chain has TRBV7-9 and TRBJ1-2; D is undetermined. Trimming removed 1 base from V and 0 bases from J, with 6 bases in between. This CDR3 spans 14 amino acids. Germline-derived CDR1 and CDR2 are SEHNR and FQNEAQ (reference sequence). The CDR3 loop is CASSLVPANYGYTF. As DNA, the CDR3 is TGTGCCAGCAGCTTAGTTCCAGCTAACTATGGCTACACCTTC.

In its sample, this clone was seen a few times. V usage is TRBV6-5 and J usage is TRBJ1-1, with D unresolved. This CDR3 spans 14 amino acids. Germline V gives CDR1 MNHEY, CDR2 SVGAGI. Trimming shortened V by 0 bases and J by 4 bases, and 9 bases separated the two germline ends. The CDR3 DNA is TGTGCCAGCAGTTACTCGACACGCGTCACTGAAGCTTTCTTT. The encoded protein is CASSYSTRVTEAFF.

V gene TRBV7-9 combines with J gene TRBJ2-3; tentatively, D is TRBD1 (6 bases). Germline lookup yields CDR1 SEHNR and CDR2 FQNEAQ (reference sequence). V shed 5 bases and J shed 2 bases, with 17 bases lying between them. The CDR3 contains 16 residues. CDR3 in amino acids: CASSTWTEEYTDTQYF. The CDR3 DNA is TGTGCCAGCAGCACGTGGACAGAGGAGTACACAGATACGCAGTATTTT.

The chain combines TRBV6-1 with TRBJ1-5, with 9 bases matching TRBD1. The germline CDR1 and CDR2 sequences are MNHNS and SASEGT. Losses at the gene ends were 8 bases for V and 4 bases for J; bases not matched to a gene: 9. The CDR3 sequence is 15 residues long. CDR3 in DNA: TGTGCCAGCGTGCGGACAGGGGCTGTGAATCAGCCCCAGCATTTT. This gives the protein CASVRTGAVNQPQHF.

Comment on this clone: A read error may produce the germline difference seen at one junction end. This chain joins TRBV7-9 and TRBJ1-1; 9 bases are a match to TRBD1. This CDR3 has 12 amino acids. From germline, CDR1 is SEHNR and CDR2 FQNEAQ (reference sequence). CDR3 sequence reads: CSSSRGQGRAFF. The CDR3 bases are TGTTCCAGCAGCCGAGGACAGGGGAGAGCTTTCTTT.

This clone was found a few times. The chain carries TRBV7-9 and TRBJ1-1; possibly TRBD1 for D (5 bases). Trimming shortened V by 1 base and J by 12 bases, and 12 bases separated the two germline ends. The CDR3 is 12 residues long. Germline values: CDR1 SEHNR, CDR2 FQNEAQ (reference sequence). This chain's CDR3 is CASSLGGGKTFF. The DNA for the CDR3 is TGTGCCAGCAGCTTAGGGGGCGGGAAGACTTTCTTT.

The V gene is TRBV5-1, the J gene TRBJ2-1; D is perhaps TRBD2 (5 bases). The CDR3 contains 14 residues. The V end lost 0 bases, the J end lost 7 bases, and 11 bases lay between the germline ends. CDR1 and CDR2 from the germline V gene are SGHRS and YFSETQ. The CDR3 loop is CASSLGPRDNEQFF. DNA for the CDR3: TGCGCCAGCAGCTTGGGCCCGAGGGATAATGAGCAGTTCTTC.

The chain joins TRBV28 to TRBJ2-5; weak D call: TRBD2 (5 bases). Germline V lookup: CDR1 MDHEN, CDR2 SYDVKM. The germline V and J ends were trimmed by 8 bases and 9 bases, with 19 bases remaining between them. This CDR3 has 13 residues. Here the CDR3 reads CASGTPGSRAQYF. The CDR3, as DNA: TGTGCCAGCGGAACTCCGGGATCACGGGCCCAGTACTTC.

The V call is TRBV13, the J call TRBJ1-6, with D perhaps matching TRBD1 (6 bases). The V and J ends lost 2 bases and 2 bases respectively, with 13 bases between them. Germline V gene lookup returns CDR1 PRHDT and CDR2 FYEKMQ (reference sequence). The CDR3 totals 17 residues. In nucleotides, the CDR3 is TGTGCCAGCAGCTTATCAGGCAGGGACACCTATAATTCACCCCTCCACTTT. It is translated as CASSLSGRDTYNSPLHF.